Below, one T cell receptor beta chain is given with its context. The data are from a study of blood T cell repertoires in COVID-19. The method was immunoSEQ multiplex PCR; TCRdb's version includes in-frame clones alone and lacks a portion of them. The top ten clones hold 2.9% of a sample with 250,000 to 400,000 clones, roughly 90% of them seen once. This CDR3 spans 16 amino acids. The V and J ends lost 3 bases and 3 bases, in that order; junction bases with no gene match: 3. Germline CDR1 and CDR2: MDHEN and SYDVKM. The sequence came from a woman younger than 45 with COVID-19, enrolled during active disease. The chain carries TRBV28 and TRBJ1-6; 9 bases fit TRBD1. The sequencing input was peripheral blood. CDR3 residues: CASSLGDRDYNSPLHF. The DNA for the CDR3 is TGTGCCAGCAGTTTGGGGGACAGGGACTATAATTCACCCCTCCACTTT.